The clone carrying this T cell receptor beta chain was counted many times. Germline V gene data show CDR1 as SGHTA and CDR2 as FQGNSA. CDR3 length: 15 residues. Between the trimmed V and J ends, which lost 2 bases and 7 bases, there was a span of 17 bases. Time point: sample taken at primary tumor resection. No cells were sorted before sequencing. The whole RNA sequenced was extracted from tumor, nontumor lung or frozen PBMC. The sample comes from a study of spatial heterogeneity in lung cancer. One entry per CDR3 protein results from TCRdb running MiXCR on the 5' RACE reads. In the table there are around 13,000 distinct CDR3 sequences, 12% to 15% of which are singletons.

This clonotype originated in a male donor with early-stage non-small cell lung cancer. The sample consisted of PBMCs, taken at surgery. The chain employs TRBV7-2 and TRBJ2-5, with a possible D match to TRBD2 (6 bases). The CDR3 sequence is CASSLLGGLSVTQYF. The CDR3 DNA follows: TGTGCCAGCAGCTTATTGGGGGGTCTGAGTGTGACCCAGTACTTC.